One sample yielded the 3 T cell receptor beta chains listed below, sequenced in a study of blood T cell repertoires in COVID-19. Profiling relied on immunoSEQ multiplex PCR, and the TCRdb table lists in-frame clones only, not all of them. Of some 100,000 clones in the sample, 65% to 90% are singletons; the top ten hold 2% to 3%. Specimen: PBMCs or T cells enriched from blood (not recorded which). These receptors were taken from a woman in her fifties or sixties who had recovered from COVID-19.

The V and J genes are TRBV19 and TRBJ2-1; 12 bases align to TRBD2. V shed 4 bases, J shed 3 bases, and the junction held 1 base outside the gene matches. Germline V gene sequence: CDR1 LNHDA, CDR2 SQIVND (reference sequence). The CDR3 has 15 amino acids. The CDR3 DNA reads TGTGCCAGTAGTACACTAGCGGGAGGCTACAATGAGCAGTTCTTC. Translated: CASSTLAGGYNEQFF.

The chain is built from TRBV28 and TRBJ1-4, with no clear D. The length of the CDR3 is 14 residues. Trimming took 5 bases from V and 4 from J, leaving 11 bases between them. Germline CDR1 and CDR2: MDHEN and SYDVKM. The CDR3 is CASSRRGNNEKLFF. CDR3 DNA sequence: TGTGCCAGCAGTCGCAGAGGAAATAATGAAAAACTGTTTTTT.

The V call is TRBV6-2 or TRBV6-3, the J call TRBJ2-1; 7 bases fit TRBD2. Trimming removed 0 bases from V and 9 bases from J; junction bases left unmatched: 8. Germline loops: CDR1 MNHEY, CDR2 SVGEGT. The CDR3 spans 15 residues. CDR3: CASSYSRLAVSEQFF. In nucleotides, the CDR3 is TGTGCCAGCAGTTACTCCCGACTAGCCGTCAGTGAGCAGTTCTTC.